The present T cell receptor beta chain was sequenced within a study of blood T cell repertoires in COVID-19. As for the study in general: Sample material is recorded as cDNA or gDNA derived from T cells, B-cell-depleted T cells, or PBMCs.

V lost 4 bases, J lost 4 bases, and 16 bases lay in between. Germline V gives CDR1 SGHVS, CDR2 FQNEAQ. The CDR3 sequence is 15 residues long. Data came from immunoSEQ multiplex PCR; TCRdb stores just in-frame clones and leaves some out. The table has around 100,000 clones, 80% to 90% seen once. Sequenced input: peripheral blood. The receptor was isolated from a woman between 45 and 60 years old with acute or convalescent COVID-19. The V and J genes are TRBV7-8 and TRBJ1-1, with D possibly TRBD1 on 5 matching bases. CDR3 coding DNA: TGTGCCAGCAGCTCCCCAAGGGGAAATCCCACTGAAGCTTTCTTT. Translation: CASSSPRGNPTEAFF.